These 5 T cell receptor beta chains originate from one sample sequenced in a study of blood T cell repertoires in COVID-19. Profiling relied on immunoSEQ multiplex PCR, and the TCRdb table lists in-frame clones only, not all of them. The sample has roughly 230,000 clones; 85% to 95% are singletons. The sample was peripheral blood. Source of these receptors: a young man with COVID-19, enrolled during active disease.

This chain connects TRBV6-5 to TRBJ1-3, with 9 nucleotides matching TRBD1. The CDR3 contains 16 residues. The V gene's germline CDR1 is MNHEY and CDR2 SVGAGI. J lost 4 bases, V lost 0 bases, and 4 bases had no gene match. The CDR3 DNA sequence: TGTGCCAGCAGTTACTCGGGACAGGGACTAGGAAACACCATATATTTT. The encoded protein is CASSYSGQGLGNTIYF.

The J gene is TRBJ2-3, the V gene TRBV7-9; D is unclear. Germline lookup yields CDR1 SEHNR and CDR2 FQNEAQ (reference sequence). The CDR3 covers 14 residues. V lost 0 bases and J 4 bases, leaving 8 bases between the germline ends. The CDR3 loop reads CASSLANPPDTQYF. DNA for the CDR3: TGTGCCAGCAGCTTAGCCAATCCCCCAGATACGCAGTATTTT. Complete variable domain (other parts from reference TRBV7-9 and TRBJ2-3): DTGVSQNPRHKITKRGQNVTFRCDPISEHNRLYWYRQTLGQGPEFLTYFQNEAQLEKSRLLSDRFSAERPKGSFSTLEIQRTEQGDSAMYLCASSLANPPDTQYFGPGTRLTVL.

The chain is built from TRBV4-1 and TRBJ2-3; D gene ambiguous. Trimming took off 0 bases at V and 0 bases at J, with 10 bases between the two ends. Germline V gene lookup returns CDR1 MGHRA and CDR2 YSYEKL. The CDR3 length is 16 residues. CDR3 sequence: CASSQDRQASTDTQYF. The CDR3 coding sequence is TGCGCCAGCAGCCAAGATCGCCAGGCGAGCACAGATACGCAGTATTTT.

This chain uses TRBV19 with TRBJ2-7, with D perhaps TRBD1 (6 bases). The CDR3 length is 16 residues. V lost 6 bases and J lost 1, with 19 bases in between. Germline lookup yields CDR1 LNHDA and CDR2 SQIVND (reference sequence). DNA of the CDR3: TGTGCCAGTAGGGCCCAAGCTCATGGACAGTCCTACGAGCAGTACTTC. It specifies CASRAQAHGQSYEQYF.

The CDR3 loop is CASSPGGYQETQYF. The CDR3 bases are TGCGCCAGCAGCCCCGGGGGGTACCAAGAGACCCAGTACTTC. The chain links TRBV5-1 to TRBJ2-5, with TRBD2 identical over 7 bases. The V segment lost 4 bases and the J segment 0 bases; nucleotides outside the gene matches: 3. The CDR3 has 14 residues. Germline-derived CDR1 and CDR2 are SGHRS and YFSETQ.